One T cell receptor beta chain is described in this entry. In the original processing: Using reference gene primer amplification, nucleated cell counts were estimated. The data were produced by immunoSEQ multiplex PCR, yet TCRdb's version contains in-frame clones alone and is incomplete. V, J and clone size derive from that table, while D and trimming were established from the DNA sequence. The sample lists 68,000 or so clones; about nine tenths were seen once. The data were obtained in a study of blood T cell repertoires in COVID-19. For the study at large: COVID-19 samples from acute and convalescent phases originated in the United States, Italy and Spain. From T cells, B-cell-depleted T cells, or PBMCs came the material, which was cDNA or gDNA.

Between the trimmed V and J ends, which lost 2 bases and 8 bases, there was a span of 8 bases. This CDR3 comprises 12 residues. Germline CDR1 SGHDT, CDR2 YYEEEE. The source is a man in his forties or fifties with active COVID-19. The chain recombines TRBV5-6 with TRBJ1-3; D gene ambiguous. The specimen was peripheral blood. The DNA of the CDR3 is TGTGCCAGCAGCTTCCGTCGGGACACCATATATTTT. It specifies CASSFRRDTIYF.